This T cell receptor (beta chain) was retrieved from a study of response to subunit inactivated influenza vaccine listed by TCRdb under 2018. Notes on the research overall: Deep quantitative T cell receptor repertoire profiling was used in the study to track responses to a trivalent subunit inactivated influenza vaccine.

The library was produced with RT-PCR. Sequencer: Illumina HiSeq 2500. TCRdb passed the public sequencing reads through fastp at Q25 and MiXCR, retaining productive beta sequences. Duplicate CDR3 protein sequences are folded into a single record with the most common DNA and genes. Across this sample there are more than 550,000 distinct CDR3 sequences, with about 10% seen only once. The ten most abundant clones make up 11% of the sample. Paper-wide results and their limitations: According to the authors, only a limited number of new T cells may be recruited by each seasonal influenza vaccination.

This clonotype was recorded a few times. It lacks a known antigen. It has no much larger one-base neighbor in the sample; base qualities were not kept. This same sample was also part of a study on T cells expressing NK-cell markers. As described in the second report: TCR beta cDNA libraries were made by 5'RACE template switching that added a universal primer site and unique molecular identifiers. Eight donors provided sorted CD3+CD56+NKG2C+, CD3+CD56+NKG2C- and CD3+CD56-NKG2C+ T-cell subsets, whose TCR beta-chain repertoires were profiled. Of the eight sequenced donors, seven were found to be HCMV-seropositive and one was found to be HCMV-seronegative. In several experiments an anti-gammadeltaTCR antibody was added to restrict sorting to alphabetaTCR-expressing T cells. In 5 to 7 donors, the dominant CD3+CD56+NKG2C+ clonotypes ranked among the top 10 CD8+ clonotypes, making up roughly 1.0-8% of CD8+ T cells. Those dominant clonotypes were again the most abundant among CD3+CD56-NKG2C+ cells in four donors, at about 28.3-60.1%. Whether the expanded NKG2C-expressing T cell clones were specific for HCMV antigens remained unclear. Randomly selected healthy volunteers, three men and five women, were used as the eight sequenced donors. A commercial ELISA kit detecting HCMV-specific IgG in serum was used to determine HCMV serostatus. Ficoll density gradient centrifugation was used to isolate peripheral blood mononuclear cells from blood. Bulk peripheral blood T-cell repertoires were additionally sequenced from unsorted PBMC for six donors. cDNA synthesis was primed from the TCR beta constant segment and was followed by two successive PCR amplification steps. Sequencing of the libraries produced 2 x 150 bp reads on Illumina HiSeq 2000/2500, MiSeq or NextSeq. Reads were demultiplexed and grouped by UMI with MIGEC, and clonotypes were assembled and quantified with MiTCR. To exclude erroneous sequences, any TCR cDNA sequence not supported by at least two reads was discarded. Downstream repertoire analysis used the tcR package, and clonotypes were matched across fractions by CDR3 nucleotide sequence plus V segment. VDJmatch was used to annotate antigen specificity against VDJdb, with one amino acid substitution in CDR3 allowed.

Sequencing used PBMCs from blood, obtained on the day of vaccination. This TCR derives from a man aged 50-60 years who received an inactivated influenza vaccine. Donor details come from another sample of the same person, matched by shared clones.

The CDR3 region has the sequence CASSQDGARADTQYF. Here is the DNA: TGCGCCAGCAGCCAAGATGGGGCACGCGCAGATACGCAGTATTTT. The chain was built from TRBV4-1 and TRBJ2-3; the D segment could be TRBD1, given 5 matching bases. Via the germline V gene, CDR1 is MGHRA and CDR2 YSYEKL. Deletion took 0 bases off V and 4 bases off J, with a span of 11 bases between the germline ends. The cysteine opens and the phenylalanine closes a CDR3 of 15 amino acids. The kept DNA is CDR3 alone, 45 bases in frame from the first base.